This note documents a single T cell receptor beta chain sequence. The sample is drawn from a study of OX40 agonist ivuxolimab in advanced cancers. The CDR3 is 15 residues long. The V gene end was trimmed by 8 bases and the J gene end by 6 bases; junction bases not matched to a gene: 12. Germline V gives CDR1 MNHEY, CDR2 SVGAGI. Only in-frame clones appear in the TCRdb table, and some are missing; sequencing was by immunoSEQ multiplex PCR. The sample has 25,000 to 40,000 clones, roughly 79% seen once. Sequences were derived from CD4+ or CD8+ T cells sorted from blood, sampled in a trial of the OX40 agonist ivuxolimab. The clonotype comes from an adult with an advanced solid tumor such as melanoma, head and neck, liver or kidney cancer. V usage is TRBV6-5 and J usage is TRBJ1-3; 8 bases fit TRBD1. CDR3 sequence reads: CASRQGIRGQNTIYF. CDR3 in DNA: TGTGCCAGCCGACAGGGGATCAGGGGCCAAAACACCATATATTTT.